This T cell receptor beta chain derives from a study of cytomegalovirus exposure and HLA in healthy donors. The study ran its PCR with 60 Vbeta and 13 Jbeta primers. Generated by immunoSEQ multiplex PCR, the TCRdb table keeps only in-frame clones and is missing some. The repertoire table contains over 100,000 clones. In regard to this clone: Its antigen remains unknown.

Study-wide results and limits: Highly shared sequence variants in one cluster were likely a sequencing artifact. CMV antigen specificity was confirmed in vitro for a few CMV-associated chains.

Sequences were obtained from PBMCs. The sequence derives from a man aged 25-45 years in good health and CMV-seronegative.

The CDR3 loop reads CATRAGGNTEAFF. The CDR3 DNA sequence: TGTGCCACCAGAGCAGGGGGGAACACTGAAGCTTTCTTT. The V and J genes are TRBV19 and TRBJ1-1; 7 bases align to TRBD1. Per the germline V gene, CDR1 is LNHDA and CDR2 is SQIVND (reference sequence). V shed 10 bases and J 1 base; nucleotides not matched to a gene: 6. The CDR3 length is 13 residues. The whole variable domain, filled in from reference TRBV19 and TRBJ1-1, reads DGGITQSPKYLFRKEGQNVTLSCEQNLNHDAMYWYRQDPGQGLRLIYYSQIVNDFQKGDIAEGYSVSREKKESFPLTVTSAQKNPTAFYLCATRAGGNTEAFFGQGTRLTVV.